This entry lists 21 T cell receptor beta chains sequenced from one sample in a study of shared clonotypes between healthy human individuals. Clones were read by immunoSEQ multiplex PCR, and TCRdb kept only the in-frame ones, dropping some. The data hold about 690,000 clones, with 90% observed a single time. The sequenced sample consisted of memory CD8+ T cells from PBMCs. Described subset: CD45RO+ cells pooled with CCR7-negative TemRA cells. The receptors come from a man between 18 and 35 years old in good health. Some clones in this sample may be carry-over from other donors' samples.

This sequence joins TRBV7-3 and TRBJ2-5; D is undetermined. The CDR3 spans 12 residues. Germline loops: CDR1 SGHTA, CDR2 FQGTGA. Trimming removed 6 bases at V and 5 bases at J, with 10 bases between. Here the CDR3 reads CASRLIRETQYF. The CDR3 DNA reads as TGTGCCAGCAGACTAATCAGGGAGACCCAGTACTTC.

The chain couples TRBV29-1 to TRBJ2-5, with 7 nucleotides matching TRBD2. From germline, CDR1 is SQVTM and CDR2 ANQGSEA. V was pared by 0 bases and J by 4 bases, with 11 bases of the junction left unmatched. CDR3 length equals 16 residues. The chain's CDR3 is CSVEEGVRGRRETQYF. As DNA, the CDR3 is TGCAGCGTTGAAGAGGGTGTGCGCGGGAGACGAGAGACCCAGTACTTC.

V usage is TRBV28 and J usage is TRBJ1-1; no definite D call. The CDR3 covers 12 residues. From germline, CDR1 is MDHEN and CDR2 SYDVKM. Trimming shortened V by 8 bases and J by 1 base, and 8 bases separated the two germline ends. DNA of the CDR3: TGTGCCAGCCACCCTGGGAACACTGAAGCTTTCTTT. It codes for CASHPGNTEAFF.

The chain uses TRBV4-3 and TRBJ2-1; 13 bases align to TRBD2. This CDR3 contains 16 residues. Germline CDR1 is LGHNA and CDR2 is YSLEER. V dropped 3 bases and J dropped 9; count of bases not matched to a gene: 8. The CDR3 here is CASSQGLAGTHPEQFF. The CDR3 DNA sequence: TGCGCCAGCAGCCAGGGACTAGCGGGAACTCATCCTGAGCAGTTCTTC.

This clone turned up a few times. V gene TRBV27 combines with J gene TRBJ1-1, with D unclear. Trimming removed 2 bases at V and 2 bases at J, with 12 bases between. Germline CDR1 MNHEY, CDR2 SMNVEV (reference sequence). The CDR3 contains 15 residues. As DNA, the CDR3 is TGTGCCAGCAGTTTAATGTGGGGTGGAAACACTGAAGCTTTCTTT. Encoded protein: CASSLMWGGNTEAFF.

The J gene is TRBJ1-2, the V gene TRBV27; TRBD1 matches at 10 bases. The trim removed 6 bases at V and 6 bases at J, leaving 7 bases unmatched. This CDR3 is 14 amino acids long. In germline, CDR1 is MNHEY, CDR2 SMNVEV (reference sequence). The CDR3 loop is CASRPGQGGDGYTF. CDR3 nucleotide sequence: TGTGCCAGCAGACCCGGACAGGGGGGGGATGGCTACACCTTC.

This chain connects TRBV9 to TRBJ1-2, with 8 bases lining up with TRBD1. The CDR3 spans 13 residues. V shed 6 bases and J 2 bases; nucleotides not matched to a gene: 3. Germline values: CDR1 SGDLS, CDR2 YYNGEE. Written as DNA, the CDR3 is TGTGCCAGCAACCCAGGGGGCAACTATGGCTACACCTTC. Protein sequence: CASNPGGNYGYTF. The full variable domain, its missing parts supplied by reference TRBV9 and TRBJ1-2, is DSGVTQTPKHLITATGQRVTLRCSPRSGDLSVYWYQQSLDQGLQFLIQYYNGEERAKGNILERFSAQQFPDLHSELNLSSLELGDSALYFCASNPGGNYGYTFGSGTRLTVV.

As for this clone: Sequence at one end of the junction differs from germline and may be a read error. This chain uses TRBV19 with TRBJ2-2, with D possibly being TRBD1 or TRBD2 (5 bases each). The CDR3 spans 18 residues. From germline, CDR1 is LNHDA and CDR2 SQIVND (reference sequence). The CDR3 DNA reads TGTGCCAGTAGTCTTTGGGTTCTTTCCGGGGCGAAGACCGGGGAGCTGTTTTTT. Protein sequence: CASSLWVLSGAKTGELFF.

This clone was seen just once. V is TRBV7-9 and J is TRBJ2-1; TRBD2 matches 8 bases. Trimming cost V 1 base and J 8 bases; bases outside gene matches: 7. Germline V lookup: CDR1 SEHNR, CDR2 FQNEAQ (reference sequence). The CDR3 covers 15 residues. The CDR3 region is CASSLGREGRYEQFF. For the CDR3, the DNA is TGTGCCAGCAGCTTAGGCCGGGAGGGCCGCTATGAGCAGTTCTTC.

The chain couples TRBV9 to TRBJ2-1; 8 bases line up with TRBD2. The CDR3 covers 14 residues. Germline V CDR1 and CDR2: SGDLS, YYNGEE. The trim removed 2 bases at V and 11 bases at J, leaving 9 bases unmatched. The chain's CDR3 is CASSVDTGTRKQFF. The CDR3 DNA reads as TGTGCCAGCAGCGTGGATACCGGGACTAGGAAGCAGTTCTTC.

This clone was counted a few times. Here the CDR3 reads CASSSQLENEQFF. The CDR3 coding sequence is TGTGCCAGCAGCTCCCAACTAGAAAATGAGCAGTTCTTC. This rearrangement joins TRBV5-4 to TRBJ2-1; D perhaps matches TRBD2 (5 bases). The CDR3 runs to 13 residues. Germline CDR1 SGHNT, CDR2 YYREEE (reference sequence). Trimming shortened V by 3 bases and J by 7 bases, and 11 bases separated the two germline ends.

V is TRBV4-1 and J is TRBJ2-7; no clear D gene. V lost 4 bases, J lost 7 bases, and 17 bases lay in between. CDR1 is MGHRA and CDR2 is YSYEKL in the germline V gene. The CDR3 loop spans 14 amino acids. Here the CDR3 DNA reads TGCGCCAGCAGCCCGAGAGGATCAGCTGGGGAGCAGTACTTC. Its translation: CASSPRGSAGEQYF.

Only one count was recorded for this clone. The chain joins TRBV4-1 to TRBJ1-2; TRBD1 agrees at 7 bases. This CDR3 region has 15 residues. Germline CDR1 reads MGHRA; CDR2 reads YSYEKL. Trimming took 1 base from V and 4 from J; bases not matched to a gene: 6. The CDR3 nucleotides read TGCGCCAGCAGCCAAGTCGGGGGACAGATCTATGGCTACACCTTC. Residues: CASSQVGGQIYGYTF.

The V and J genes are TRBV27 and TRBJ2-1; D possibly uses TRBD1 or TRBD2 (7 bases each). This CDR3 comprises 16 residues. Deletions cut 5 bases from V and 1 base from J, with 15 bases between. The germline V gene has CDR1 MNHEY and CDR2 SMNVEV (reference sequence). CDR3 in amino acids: CASSPSGGQSYNEQFF. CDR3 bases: TGTGCCAGCAGTCCCTCGGGGGGACAGTCCTACAATGAGCAGTTCTTC.

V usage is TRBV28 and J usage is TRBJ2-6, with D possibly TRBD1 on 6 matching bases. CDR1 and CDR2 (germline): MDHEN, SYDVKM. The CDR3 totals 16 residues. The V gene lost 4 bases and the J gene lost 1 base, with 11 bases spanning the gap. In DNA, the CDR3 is TGTGCCAGCAGTTCTGGACAGCCTTCTGGGGCCAACGTCCTGACTTTC. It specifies CASSSGQPSGANVLTF.

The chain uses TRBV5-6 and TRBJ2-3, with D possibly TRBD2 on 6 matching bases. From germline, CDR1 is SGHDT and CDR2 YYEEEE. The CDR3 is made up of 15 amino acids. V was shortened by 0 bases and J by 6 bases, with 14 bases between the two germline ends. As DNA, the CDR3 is TGTGCCAGCAGCTTGGGGGGAGGTGGAGCCGATACGCAGTATTTT. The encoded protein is CASSLGGGGADTQYF.

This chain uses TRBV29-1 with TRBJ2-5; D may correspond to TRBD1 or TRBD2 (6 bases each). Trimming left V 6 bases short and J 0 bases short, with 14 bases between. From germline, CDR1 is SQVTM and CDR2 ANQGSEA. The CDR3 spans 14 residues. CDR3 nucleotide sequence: TGCAGCGTAGGGGGGACTCCGTACCAAGAGACCCAGTACTTC. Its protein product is CSVGGTPYQETQYF.

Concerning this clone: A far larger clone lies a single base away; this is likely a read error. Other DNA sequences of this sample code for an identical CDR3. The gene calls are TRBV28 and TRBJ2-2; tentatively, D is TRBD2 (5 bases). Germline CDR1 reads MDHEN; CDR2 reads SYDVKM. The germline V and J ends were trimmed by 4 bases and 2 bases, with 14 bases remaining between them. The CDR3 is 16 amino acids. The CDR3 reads CASSSAAKPNTGELFF. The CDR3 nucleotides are TGTGCCAGCAGTTCAGCGGCAAAGCCAAACACCGGGGAGCTGTTTTTT.

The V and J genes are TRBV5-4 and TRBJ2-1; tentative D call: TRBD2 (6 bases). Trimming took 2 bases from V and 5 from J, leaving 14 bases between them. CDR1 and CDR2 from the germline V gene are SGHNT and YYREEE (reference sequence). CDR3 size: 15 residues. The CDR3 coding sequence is TGTGCCAGCAGCTTCTTCCGGGAGACTAACAATGAGCAGTTCTTC. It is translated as CASSFFRETNNEQFF.

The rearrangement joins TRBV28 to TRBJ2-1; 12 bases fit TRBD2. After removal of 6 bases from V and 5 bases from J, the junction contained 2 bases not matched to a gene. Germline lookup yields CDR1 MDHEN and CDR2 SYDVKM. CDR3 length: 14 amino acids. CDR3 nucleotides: TGTGCCAGCAGGCTAGCGGGAGGGGACAATGAGCAGTTCTTC. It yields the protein CASRLAGGDNEQFF.

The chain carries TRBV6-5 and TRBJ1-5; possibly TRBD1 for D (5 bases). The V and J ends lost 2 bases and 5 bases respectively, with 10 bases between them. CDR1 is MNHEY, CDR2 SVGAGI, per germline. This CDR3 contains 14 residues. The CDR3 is CASSYGTDHQPQHF. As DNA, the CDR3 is TGTGCCAGCAGTTACGGGACGGACCATCAGCCCCAGCATTTT.